The subject of this entry is one T cell receptor beta chain. The data are from a study of blood T cell repertoires in COVID-19. For the study at large: T cells, B-cell-depleted T cells, or PBMCs provided the cDNA or gDNA that served as material.

Clones were sequenced by immunoSEQ multiplex PCR, and TCRdb holds only the in-frame ones, with some missing. The sample holds 35,000 to 55,000 clones; about 88% are singletons and the top ten take less than 15%. Sequencing input: peripheral blood. The TCR sequence derives from a woman aged 70-85 years in a cohort sampled during active COVID-19.

As DNA, the CDR3 is TGTGCCAGCAGTTTATCACTAAACTACGAGCAGTACTTC. Encoded protein: CASSLSLNYEQYF. V gene TRBV27 combines with J gene TRBJ2-7; D not resolved. Trimming took 0 bases from V and 3 from J, leaving 6 bases between them. Germline V gene data show CDR1 as MNHEY and CDR2 as SMNVEV (reference sequence). The CDR3 consists of 13 residues.